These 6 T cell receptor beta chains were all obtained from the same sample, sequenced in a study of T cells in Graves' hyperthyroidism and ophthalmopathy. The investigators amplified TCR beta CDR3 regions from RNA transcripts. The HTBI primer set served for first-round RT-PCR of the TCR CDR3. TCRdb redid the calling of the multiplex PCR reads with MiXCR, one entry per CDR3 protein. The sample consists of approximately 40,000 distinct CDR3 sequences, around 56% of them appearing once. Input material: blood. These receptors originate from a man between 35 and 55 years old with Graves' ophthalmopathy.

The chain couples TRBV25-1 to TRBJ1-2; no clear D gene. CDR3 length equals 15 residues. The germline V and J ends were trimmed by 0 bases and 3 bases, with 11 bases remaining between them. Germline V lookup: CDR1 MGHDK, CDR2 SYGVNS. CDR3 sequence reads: CASSEYKEYYYGYTF. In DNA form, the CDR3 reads TGTGCCAGCAGTGAATATAAGGAATACTACTATGGCTACACCTTC.

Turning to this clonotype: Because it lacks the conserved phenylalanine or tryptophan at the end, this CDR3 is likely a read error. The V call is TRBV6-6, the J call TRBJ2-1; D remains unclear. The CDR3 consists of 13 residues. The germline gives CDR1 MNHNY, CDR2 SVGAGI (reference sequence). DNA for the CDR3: TGTGCCGGCAGTTACGGTGCCTACAATGAGCAGTTCCTC. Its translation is CAGSYGAYNEQFL.

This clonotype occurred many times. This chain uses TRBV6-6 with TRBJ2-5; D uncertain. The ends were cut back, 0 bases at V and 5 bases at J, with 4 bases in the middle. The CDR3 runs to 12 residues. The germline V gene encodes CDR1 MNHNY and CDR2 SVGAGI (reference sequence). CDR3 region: CASSYSRETQYF. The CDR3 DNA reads TGTGCCAGCAGTTACTCTCGGGAGACCCAGTACTTC.

The CDR3 reads CSARGGTGDGDEQYF. In DNA, the CDR3 is TGCAGTGCTAGAGGGGGGACAGGGGACGGGGACGAGCAGTACTTC. The V call is TRBV20-1, the J call TRBJ2-7, with 10 bases matching TRBD1. Germline-derived CDR1 and CDR2 are DFQATT and SNEGSKA (reference sequence). This CDR3 is 15 amino acids long. V was pared by 1 base and J by 5 bases, with 8 bases of the junction left unmatched.

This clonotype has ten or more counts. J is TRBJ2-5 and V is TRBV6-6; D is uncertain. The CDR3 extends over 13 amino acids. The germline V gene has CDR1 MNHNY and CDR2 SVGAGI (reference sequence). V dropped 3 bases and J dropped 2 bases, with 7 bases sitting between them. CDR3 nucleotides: TGTGCCAGCAGTTATCTTGGGCAAGAGACCCAGTACTTC. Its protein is CASSYLGQETQYF.

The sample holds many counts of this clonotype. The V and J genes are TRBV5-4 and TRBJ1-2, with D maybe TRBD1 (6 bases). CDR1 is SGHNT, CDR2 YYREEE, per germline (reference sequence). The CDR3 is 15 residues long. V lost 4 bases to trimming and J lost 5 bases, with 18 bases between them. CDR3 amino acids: CASSMGGGAGYGYTF. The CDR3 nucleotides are TGTGCCAGCAGCATGGGGGGGGGCGCAGGGTATGGCTACACCTTC.